This T cell receptor beta chain was recorded in a study of blood T cell repertoires in COVID-19. Per the germline V gene, CDR1 is SGHAT and CDR2 is FQNNGV. The CDR3 length is 13 residues. The V and J ends lost 0 bases and 12 bases respectively, with 9 bases between them. Produced via immunoSEQ multiplex PCR; TCRdb's table is partial and in-frame only. The profile shows over 25,000 clones, 78% of them singletons. Sequencing was carried out using peripheral blood. The receptor's source is a man aged 80 or over with acute or convalescent COVID-19. The rearrangement uses TRBV11-2 and TRBJ1-6; no definite D call. CDR3 sequence reads: CASSLEGRGPLHF. CDR3 sequence (DNA): TGTGCCAGCAGCTTAGAGGGGAGAGGACCCCTCCACTTT. The variable domain in full, with the rest retrieved from reference TRBV11-2 and TRBJ1-6, is EAGVAQSPRYKIIEKRQSVAFWCNPISGHATLYWYQQILGQGPKLLIQFQNNGVVDDSQLPKDRFSAERLKGVDSTLKIQPAKLEDSAVYLCASSLEGRGPLHFGNGTRLTVT.